Sequencing of this T cell receptor beta chain was carried out in a study of blood T cell repertoires in COVID-19. Study at large: Samples of COVID-19 (acute and convalescent) were obtained from the United States, Italy and Spain. PBMCs, B-cell-depleted T cells, or T cells were the source of the cDNA or gDNA that made up the material.

Enrolment of Seattle patients took place during active infection, and they were followed longitudinally. Methods used by the authors: Cell counts per sample came from amplifying reference gene primers. Assay: immunoSEQ multiplex PCR; the TCRdb copy retains only in-frame clones and omits some. From that table come the V and J calls and clone size; the DNA was used to work out D and trimming. The table includes 350,000 to 400,000 clones, 75% to 90% detected once. The germline V gene encodes CDR1 GTSNPN and CDR2 SVGIG (reference sequence). Trimming took 5 bases from V and 0 from J, leaving 14 bases between them. This CDR3 has 16 amino acids.

Sequencing was carried out using peripheral blood. The clonotype was recovered from an older woman with COVID-19, enrolled during active disease. The chain employs TRBV30 and TRBJ1-6, with D unresolved. The CDR3 DNA reads TGTGCCTGGGGTAAGGAGTTAGGCTCCTATAATTCACCCCTCCACTTT. Translating gives CAWGKELGSYNSPLHF.